Each of the 18 T cell receptor beta chains below was sequenced from the same sample in a study of T-cell memory formation after mild COVID-19 (dated by TCRdb to the early 2020s). To prepare the library, 5' RACE was applied. Sequencing relied on an Illumina NovaSeq 6000. TCRdb took the public reads, trimmed them with fastp at Q25, ran MiXCR for clone calling and kept in-frame beta chains. Each CDR3 protein appears once, grouped with its most common genes and DNA. Here the sample has hundreds of thousands of distinct CDR3 sequences; 25% to 30% occur a single time. The top ten clones comprise roughly 12% of the sample. Material: PBMCs or a T cell subset sorted from them (not recorded which). All receptors come from an adult woman who had mild COVID-19 (a few samples of this study predate the infection). The sample titles of this study are shuffled in the database, so cell type and time point are left out; the donor was told from shared clones.

This clonotype was counted only a few times. This chain joins TRBV12-3 or TRBV12-4 and TRBJ1-4; TRBD1 matches at 7 bases. The trim removed 7 bases at V and 1 base at J, leaving 9 bases unmatched. CDR3 length: 16 amino acids. The CDR3 here is CASTHRGRGTNEKLFF. CDR3 sequence (DNA): TGTGCCAGCACTCACAGGGGAAGGGGAACTAATGAAAAACTGTTTTTT.

This clonotype was counted only a few times. The chain has TRBV5-1 and TRBJ2-3, with 10 nucleotides matching TRBD1. CDR3 length equals 14 residues. The V segment lost 3 bases and the J segment 5 bases; nucleotides outside the gene matches: 3. Germline values: CDR1 SGHRS, CDR2 YFSETQ. The CDR3, as DNA: TGCGCCAGCAGCTACGGACAGGGGGAAGATACGCAGTATTTT. It is translated as CASSYGQGEDTQYF. The variable domain in full, completed from reference TRBV5-1 and TRBJ2-3, reads KAGVTQTPRYLIKTRGQQVTLSCSPISGHRSVSWYQQTPGQGLQFLFEYFSETQRNKGNFPGRFSGRQFSNSRSEMNVSTLELGDSALYLCASSYGQGEDTQYFGPGTRLTVL.

This clonotype occurred a few times. V and J are TRBV30 and TRBJ2-1; D is unclear. CDR1 and CDR2 from the germline V gene are GTSNPN and SVGIG (reference sequence). The CDR3 totals 13 residues. Between the trimmed V and J ends, which lost 0 bases and 7 bases, there was a span of 10 bases. CDR3 in amino acids: CAWSVMMLNEQFF. The CDR3 region has the DNA TGTGCCTGGAGTGTAATGATGTTGAATGAGCAGTTCTTC.

The V call is TRBV5-1, the J call TRBJ2-5; 8 positions agree with TRBD1. Looked up from germline, CDR1 is SGHRS and CDR2 is YFSETQ. This CDR3 is built from 15 residues. Trimming removed 0 bases from V and 2 bases from J; junction bases left unmatched: 3. The CDR3 loop reads CASSLGTGRQETQYF. For the CDR3, the DNA is TGCGCCAGCAGCTTGGGGACAGGGCGGCAAGAGACCCAGTACTTC.

The rearrangement links TRBV7-9 to TRBJ1-4, with 9 bases lining up with TRBD1. The J segment lost 8 bases and the V segment lost 1 base, leaving 2 bases of the junction unmatched. There are 14 residues in the CDR3. From germline, CDR1 is SEHNR and CDR2 FQNEAQ (reference sequence). The CDR3 loop reads CASSLGTGAEKLFF. The CDR3 DNA reads TGTGCCAGCAGCTTAGGGACAGGGGCGGAAAAACTGTTTTTT.

A few counts support this clonotype. The chain uses TRBV4-3 and TRBJ1-3, with TRBD1 as a possible D gene (6 bases). Deletions cut 0 bases from V and 3 bases from J, with 9 bases between. This CDR3 comprises 15 residues. Germline CDR1 is LGHNA and CDR2 is YSLEER. CDR3 DNA sequence: TGCGCCAGCAGCCAAGATAAGGGGGATGGAAACACCATATATTTT. Its translation: CASSQDKGDGNTIYF.

Remarks on this clonotype: The junction and the germline gene differ at one end; a read error may be behind it. The chain carries TRBV18 and TRBJ2-5; D is uncertain. CDR1 is KGHSH and CDR2 is LQKENI in the germline V gene. CDR3 size: 12 residues. CDR3 protein: CASSSPEETQYF. The CDR3 nucleotides are TGTGCCAGCTCATCACCGGAGGAGACCCAGTACTTC. Variable domain in full (rest from reference TRBV18 and TRBJ2-5): NAGVMQNPRHLVRRRGQEARLRCSPMKGHSHVYWYRQLPEEGLKFMVYLQKENIIDESGMPKERFSAEFPKEGPSILRIQQVVRGDSAAYFCASSSPEETQYFGPGTRLLVL.

This clonotype has a handful of counts. V usage is TRBV7-9 and J usage is TRBJ1-2; TRBD1 aligns across 7 bases. V gave up 4 bases and J gave up 3 bases; unmatched junction bases: 2. CDR1 and CDR2 from the germline V gene are SEHNR and FQNEAQ (reference sequence). This CDR3 is built from 13 residues. CDR3 sequence (DNA): TGTGCCAGCAGCTCGACAGGGCACTATGGCTACACCTTC. Its translation: CASSSTGHYGYTF.

This clonotype was found a few times. This chain links TRBV6-2 or TRBV6-3 with TRBJ1-1; TRBD1 is a possible D gene (6 bases). Germline V gene lookup returns CDR1 MNHEY and CDR2 SVGEGT. V lost 6 bases and J lost 3, with 29 bases in between. The CDR3 contains 19 residues. This CDR3 is CASRRGTTSATKKHTEAFF. CDR3 coding DNA: TGTGCCAGCAGGAGAGGGACAACCTCAGCGACGAAAAAACACACTGAAGCTTTCTTT.

This clonotype was counted only a few times. The V gene is TRBV6-5, the J gene TRBJ1-1; D gene ambiguous. CDR3 length: 14 amino acids. Trimming removed 4 bases at V and 0 bases at J, with 9 bases between. Germline CDR1 and CDR2: MNHEY and SVGAGI. The CDR3 bases are TGTGCCAGCAGTTCCCCAGCCTTGAACACTGAAGCTTTCTTT. Translated, it gives CASSSPALNTEAFF.

The V call is TRBV11-2, the J call TRBJ1-2, with D possibly TRBD1 on 6 matching bases. This CDR3 spans 14 amino acids. Trimming left V 4 bases short and J 5 bases short, with 14 bases between. Germline CDR1 is SGHAT and CDR2 is FQNNGV. Written as DNA, the CDR3 is TGTGCCAGCAGCTACCAGTCGACAGGATATGGCTACACCTTC. Amino acid sequence: CASSYQSTGYGYTF. Variable domain in full (rest from reference TRBV11-2 and TRBJ1-2): EAGVAQSPRYKIIEKRQSVAFWCNPISGHATLYWYQQILGQGPKLLIQFQNNGVVDDSQLPKDRFSAERLKGVDSTLKIQPAKLEDSAVYLCASSYQSTGYGYTFGSGTRLTVV.

This chain connects TRBV5-1 to TRBJ1-1; a weak D match, TRBD1 (5 bases). The CDR3 totals 13 residues. Germline-derived CDR1 and CDR2 are SGHRS and YFSETQ. Trimming took 3 bases from V and 5 from J, leaving 11 bases between them. The CDR3 region has the DNA TGCGCCAGCAGCTCCTCTCAGGGTACTGAAGCTTTCTTT. Encoded protein: CASSSSQGTEAFF.

This clonotype was seen more than once but under ten times. This chain uses TRBV13 with TRBJ1-1; 10 bases match TRBD1. The V segment lost 4 bases and the J segment 4 bases; nucleotides outside the gene matches: 6. Germline V gene data show CDR1 as PRHDT and CDR2 as FYEKMQ (reference sequence). The CDR3 extends over 15 amino acids. CDR3 sequence (DNA): TGTGCCAGCAGCTCCTCGGGACAGGGGTTCACTGAAGCTTTCTTT. This encodes CASSSSGQGFTEAFF.

V usage is TRBV21-1 and J usage is TRBJ2-1; TRBD2, as called in the table, went unchecked against the DNA. TRBV21-1 is flagged as a pseudogene. There are 15 residues in the CDR3. CDR3 in amino acids: CASNTDSLVHNEQFF. The CDR3, as DNA: TGTGCCAGCAACACTGACTCCCTCGTCCACAATGAGCAGTTCTTC.

This clonotype was picked up a small number of times. This chain connects TRBV7-8 to TRBJ2-7; 9 bases are shared with TRBD1. This CDR3 region has 15 residues. The trim removed 5 bases at V and 7 bases at J, leaving 12 bases unmatched. The germline CDR1 and CDR2 sequences are SGHVS and FQNEAQ. The CDR3 spells CASSIDRGFTGEQYF. In DNA, the CDR3 is TGTGCCAGCAGCATCGACAGGGGGTTTACGGGTGAGCAGTACTTC.

This sequence joins TRBV12-3 or TRBV12-4 and TRBJ2-3, with 12 nucleotides matching TRBD2. CDR3 length: 15 amino acids. With 4 bases clipped from V and 4 bases from J, the junction kept 3 bases outside the gene matches. CDR3: CASSWTSGAADTQYF. For the CDR3, the DNA is TGTGCCAGCAGTTGGACTAGCGGGGCAGCAGATACGCAGTATTTT.

This clonotype appeared a few times. The chain combines TRBV7-9 with TRBJ2-3; D gene uncertain. The V gene's germline CDR1 is SEHNR and CDR2 FQNEAQ (reference sequence). The CDR3 is 13 amino acids. Trimming took off 0 bases at V and 6 bases at J, with 7 bases between the two ends. As DNA, the CDR3 is TGTGCCAGCAGCTTAGCGGTTCCGGATACGCAGTATTTT. It translates to CASSLAVPDTQYF.

This chain links TRBV4-1 with TRBJ1-2; D is possibly TRBD1 (6 bases). The germline V gene has CDR1 MGHRA and CDR2 YSYEKL. Trimming removed 0 bases from V and 5 bases from J, with 13 bases in between. The CDR3 length is 15 residues. As DNA, the CDR3 is TGCGCCAGCAGCCAAGATCCAGGGGCGCGGTATGGCTACACCTTC. This sequence encodes CASSQDPGARYGYTF.